The clone carrying this TCR beta chain was seen a handful of times. Its specificity is unknown. The graft donor-derived T-allo10 cells reportedly recognize host alloantigens, are anergic, and suppress alloantigen-specifically. The data are from a study of type 1 regulatory T cells. For the study at large: T-allo10 is a Tr1-enriched, alloantigen-specific CD4 T cell product made in vitro.

MiXCR was run by TCRdb on the reads, yielding one entry per CDR3 protein. The sample lists about 68,000 distinct CDR3 sequences, around 57% occurring once. The sequencing input was cultured T cells, either the whole culture or a sorted T cell fraction (not recorded which). The subset: Tr1-enriched cell product generated in vitro against host alloantigens. The TCR was taken from a human donor in good health.

The CDR3: CASRLRGTGGYEQYF. The CDR3, as DNA: TGTGCCAGCAGACTGAGGGGGACAGGGGGCTACGAGCAGTACTTC. The V gene is TRBV5-6, the J gene TRBJ2-7; 11 bases match TRBD1. Trimming cost V 5 bases and J 3 bases; bases outside gene matches: 7. Germline assignment: CDR1 SGHDT and CDR2 YYEEEE. This CDR3 spans 15 amino acids.